One T cell receptor (beta chain) is described in this entry. Germline V lookup: CDR1 LNHDA, CDR2 SQIVND (reference sequence). CDR3 length equals 16 residues. With 4 bases removed from V and 4 bases from J, the gap between germline ends came to 16 bases. This entry belongs to a study of radiotherapy plus CTLA-4 blockade in lung cancer. The table came from immunoSEQ multiplex PCR; TCRdb's copy has only in-frame clones and leaves some out. This table holds 39,000 or so clones, around 79% found once. The sequencing used peripheral blood, collected from a patient treated with radiotherapy plus ipilimumab. This chain joins TRBV19 and TRBJ1-4; D may be TRBD1 (5 bases). This TCR came from a human donor with non-small cell lung cancer who had stable disease on radiotherapy plus ipilimumab. CDR3 region: CASSTGTEHYNEKLFF. CDR3 DNA sequence: TGTGCCAGTAGTACGGGGACCGAACACTATAATGAAAAACTGTTTTTT. The full variable domain, in which reference TRBV19 and TRBJ1-4 provide the parts outside the CDR3, is DGGITQSPKYLFRKEGQNVTLSCEQNLNHDAMYWYRQDPGQGLRLIYYSQIVNDFQKGDIAEGYSVSREKKESFPLTVTSAQKNPTAFYLCASSTGTEHYNEKLFFGSGTQLSVL.